This T cell receptor beta chain appears in the sequencing data of a study of shared clonotypes between healthy human individuals. Germline CDR1 KGHSH, CDR2 LQKENI. The CDR3 covers 12 residues. Trimming cost V 3 bases and J 7 bases, with 10 bases left between them. Deep-level assay runs were performed. Using 200 ng DNA, roughly 33,000 T cell genomes, the sorted-subset replicate PCRs were run. The data were produced by immunoSEQ multiplex PCR, yet TCRdb's version contains in-frame clones alone and is incomplete. The top ten clones hold roughly 1.2% of a sample with 1.6 million or so clones, around 95% of them seen once. This clone was counted a single time. Within the sample, other DNA sequences also encode this same CDR3.

The chain combines TRBV18 with TRBJ2-7; tentative D call: TRBD1 (5 bases). The sequenced material came from naive CD4+ T cells sorted from blood. Subset described: CD45RA+ positively selected. This TCR came from a man aged 25 to 40 in good health. The CDR3 region has the DNA TGTGCCAGCTCACCTCTAGGGGTAGAGCAGTACTTC. Its protein product is CASSPLGVEQYF.